This paragraph covers one T cell receptor (beta chain) sequence. Its antigen is currently not known. No much larger clone exists at a distance of one base, and base qualities are not known. The sample is drawn from a study of siplizumab effects on memory and regulatory T cells (dated by TCRdb to about 2019). For context, the study as a whole: The study examined how the anti-CD2 antibody siplizumab affects alloreactive T-cell subsets in allogeneic mixed lymphocyte reactions built from human PBMCs. What the authors observed across the whole study: No functional confirmation was obtained for the suppressive function of proliferating Tregs from siplizumab cultures. A naive or memory phenotype could not be assigned to roughly 75-97% of proliferating CD4+ or CD8+ clones. The cumulative frequency of alloreactive sequences traceable to unstimulated CD4+ memory T cells was significantly reduced by siplizumab. Because sequences at frequencies below about 10^-5 were poorly captured, only a minor fraction of alloreactive clones could be mapped back to unstimulated subsets. Unstimulated naive T cells appeared more diverse than memory T cells, and naive cells seemed to contribute substantially to the alloresponse. Among mappable alloreactive CD4+ clones, the Treg-derived fraction averaged 68.8% with siplizumab versus roughly 29% in control reactions.

In addition, sequencing in three donor pairs included unstimulated CD8+ effector memory subsets alongside CD4+ naive, CD8+ naive, CD8+ TEMRA and CD4+ memory subsets. Sorted unstimulated T cells, along with proliferating T cells recovered from mixed lymphocyte reactions, underwent TCRbeta CDR3 sequencing. Fresh whole blood from roughly 10 HLA-typed healthy donors was used to isolate PBMCs. Deletion took 5 bases off V and 2 bases off J, with a span of 13 bases between the germline ends. Counted from cysteine to phenylalanine, this CDR3 has 15 amino acids. Left in the record is the CDR3 DNA by itself, 45 bases read in frame from the first base. CDR1 and CDR2, looked up from the germline V gene, are MNHNS and SASEGT. Library method: the immunoSEQ multiplex PCR assay. Some 9.9 x 10^4 TCR templates per sample were assayed by the deep sequencing platform. Genomic DNA extracted from sorted T cells was used for TCRbeta CDR3 sequencing. The authors' analysis ran thus. The R programming language was used for the clonal analysis of the TCRbeta CDR3 data. Alloreactive CD4+ and CD8+ clones were identified by comparing unstimulated samples to CFSE-low samples taken after the reaction. Alloreactive CD4+ clones were assigned to regulatory or non-regulatory origin by matching sequences to sorted unstimulated Treg and non-Treg repertoires. This immuneACCESS table, as held by TCRdb, lists in-frame sequences with V and J called but not all clones. Of the missing ones, under half trace to an unresolved V gene in checked studies; the others have no known cause. V, J and clone size derive from that table, while D and trimming were established from the DNA sequence. Present in this sample are 50,000 or so clones, about 97% of which were seen just once. Clones ranked in the top ten supply around 0.66% of the sample.

Sequencing input: naive CD4+ T cells sorted from blood. The cell subset or site label, as the study defines it: unstimulated naive T cells. The chain links TRBV6-1 with TRBJ1-5; the D gene assignment is ambiguous. This clonotype was sampled from a human donor in good health. The CDR3 reads CASSMETRGNQPQHF. The DNA is as follows: TGTGCCAGCAGTATGGAGACGAGGGGCAATCAGCCCCAGCATTTT.